One TCR beta chain is described in this entry. The V gene lost 8 bases and the J gene lost 2 bases, with 13 bases spanning the gap. The CDR3 covers 13 residues. Assignments of participants to cohorts depended upon their own reported clinical history. The entry originates in a study of blood T cell repertoires in COVID-19. Looking at the study overall: PBMCs, B-cell-depleted T cells, or T cells were the source of the cDNA or gDNA that made up the material.

In the original processing: Amplification of reference gene primers provided the estimated nucleated cell counts. Sequencing was performed with immunoSEQ multiplex PCR; in TCRdb, only in-frame clones are kept and a portion is missing. The D gene and trimming were derived from the DNA, and the V and J assignments and clone size from that table. The sample holds about 170,000 clones, roughly 87% seen once. This chain joins TRBV12-3 or TRBV12-4 and TRBJ2-7; tentatively, D is TRBD1 (6 bases). This receptor was identified in a human donor with acute COVID-19. The donor label of this sample is uncertain. Sequencing was done on a sample of PBMCs or T cells enriched from blood (not recorded which). CDR3 protein: CASFVTGAYEQYF. The CDR3 DNA reads as TGTGCCAGCTTCGTGACAGGTGCCTACGAGCAGTACTTC.